The 2 T cell receptor beta chains presented below share a single source sample, sequenced in a study. Using its own MiXCR run on the RT-PCR reads, TCRdb lists one record per CDR3 protein. The table has about 680,000 distinct CDR3 sequences, 12% to 15% seen once; the top ten hold roughly 4%. Sequencing input: memory CD4+ T cells from blood. The receptors shown here come from a female donor in good health, serving as a healthy control.

This clonotype has just a few counts. The chain combines TRBV12-3 or TRBV12-4 with TRBJ1-1, with D unclear. Trimming removed 6 bases at V and 1 base at J, with 15 bases between. The CDR3 is made up of 15 amino acids. CDR3 amino acids: CASSLEEGWNTEAFF. As DNA, the CDR3 is TGTGCCAGCAGCCTCGAGGAGGGATGGAACACTGAAGCTTTCTTT.

The chain has TRBV19 and TRBJ2-1, with D hard to call. The ends were cut back, 7 bases at V and 1 base at J, with 11 bases in the middle. This CDR3 has 14 amino acids. The germline CDR1 and CDR2 sequences are LNHDA and SQIVND (reference sequence). CDR3 amino acids: CASTLRVSYNEQFF. DNA of the CDR3: TGTGCCAGTACCCTAAGGGTGTCCTACAATGAGCAGTTCTTC.